A single sample is the source of the 21 T cell receptor beta chains below, sequenced in a study of technical replicates of blood from a handful of donors. Libraries were prepared by immunoSEQ multiplex PCR; TCRdb keeps only in-frame clonotypes and omits some of them. This table has under 70,000 clones, just over 90% appearing once. Source material: PBMCs. These receptors were collected from a human donor in good health. Some clones in this sample may be carry-over from other donors' samples.

In its sample, this clone was seen once. The rearrangement uses TRBV2 and TRBJ2-4; 7 bases match TRBD1. With 6 bases clipped from V and 4 bases from J, the junction kept 6 bases outside the gene matches. CDR1 is SNHLY and CDR2 is FYNNEI in the germline V gene. The CDR3 length is 14 residues. The CDR3 reads CASSDRAAKNIQYF. CDR3 sequence (DNA): TGTGCCAGCAGCGACAGGGCCGCAAAAAACATTCAGTACTTC.

The chain employs TRBV6-1 and TRBJ1-4, with TRBD1 as a possible D gene (6 bases). Per germline, CDR1 MNHNS and CDR2 SASEGT. CDR3 length equals 15 residues. V shed 5 bases and J shed 7 bases, with 17 bases lying between them. The CDR3 loop is CASSKPVGQIEKLFF. DNA of the CDR3: TGTGCCAGCAGTAAACCCGTAGGACAGATTGAAAAACTGTTTTTT.

This clone appeared a single time. The chain joins TRBV4-3 to TRBJ1-4; D unclear. The CDR3 has 14 amino acids. Trimming left V 0 bases short and J 10 bases short, with 12 bases between. CDR1 LGHNA and CDR2 YSLEER come from the germline V gene. CDR3 coding DNA: TGCGCCAGCAGCCAAGATCCGGGGTGGGGAAAACTGTTTTTT. It codes for CASSQDPGWGKLFF.

This chain links TRBV19 with TRBJ1-2; 9 nucleotides align to TRBD1. Germline values: CDR1 LNHDA, CDR2 SQIVND (reference sequence). CDR3 size: 15 residues. V was pared by 9 bases and J by 4 bases, with 12 bases of the junction left unmatched. For the CDR3, the DNA is TGTGCCAGCCGAGAGTCGGGACAGGGAGGCTATGGCTACACCTTC. Amino acid sequence: CASRESGQGGYGYTF.

V usage is TRBV19 and J usage is TRBJ1-2, with TRBD1 matching 10 bases. The CDR3 is 15 amino acids. With V trimmed by 10 bases and J by 3 bases, 11 bases remained unmatched. Germline values: CDR1 LNHDA, CDR2 SQIVND (reference sequence). The CDR3 loop is CATTKGQGFYYGYTF. In DNA, the CDR3 is TGTGCCACTACAAAGGGACAGGGGTTTTACTATGGCTACACCTTC.

This sequence joins TRBV18 and TRBJ1-1, with 8 bases identical to TRBD1. This CDR3 is 14 amino acids long. With V trimmed by 6 bases and J by 1 base, 4 bases remained unmatched. Germline values: CDR1 KGHSH, CDR2 LQKENI. The CDR3 loop reads CASSLGTGNTEAFF. CDR3 bases: TGTGCCAGCTCCCTAGGGACAGGGAACACTGAAGCTTTCTTT.

The chain links TRBV5-5 to TRBJ1-5; D unresolved. Between the trimmed V and J ends, which lost 0 bases and 6 bases, there was a span of 4 bases. The CDR3 has 12 amino acids. Germline values: CDR1 SGHKS, CDR2 YYEKEE (reference sequence). In DNA form, the CDR3 reads TGTGCCAGCAGCTTGGCGGGTCAGCCCCAGCATTTT. Translating it yields CASSLAGQPQHF.

The chain links TRBV12-5 to TRBJ1-6; D possibly corresponds to TRBD1 (6 bases). Between the trimmed V and J ends, which lost 5 bases and 14 bases, there was a span of 16 bases. Germline CDR1 and CDR2: LGHNT and FRNRAP. The CDR3 extends over 13 amino acids. Here the CDR3 reads CASGAQQGAALHF. DNA for the CDR3: TGTGCTAGTGGTGCCCAACAGGGTGCAGCCCTCCACTTT.

The chain joins TRBV20-1 to TRBJ1-1, with TRBD1 as a possible D gene (5 bases). The CDR3 consists of 11 residues. V gave up 5 bases and J gave up 8 bases, with 12 bases separating them. CDR1 is DFQATT, CDR2 SNEGSKA, per germline (reference sequence). DNA for the CDR3: TGCAGTGCTGGGGGGAGAAACGAAGCTTTCTTT. It specifies CSAGGRNEAFF.

In its sample, this clone was seen once. The rearrangement uses TRBV5-4 and TRBJ1-2; D gene uncertain. CDR1 is SGHNT and CDR2 is YYREEE in the germline V gene (reference sequence). The length of the CDR3 is 14 residues. V was clipped by 0 bases and J by 1 base, with 7 bases between them. CDR3 sequence reads: CASSLESLNYGYTF. The CDR3, as DNA: TGTGCCAGCAGCTTGGAGAGCCTTAACTATGGCTACACCTTC.

This chain links TRBV23-1 with TRBJ2-1; D might be TRBD2 (5 bases). TRBV23-1 is placed among ORFs of uncertain function. The V end lost 4 bases, the J end lost 4 bases, and 5 bases lay between the germline ends. The CDR3 spans 12 residues. The CDR3 here is CASSREYNEQFF. The CDR3 coding sequence is TGCGCCAGCAGTCGGGAGTACAATGAGCAGTTCTTC.

Written as DNA, the CDR3 is TGTGCCAGCAGCTTAGGGCAGGGTTATCAGCCCCAGCATTTT. Translated: CASSLGQGYQPQHF. The chain recombines TRBV13 with TRBJ1-5; the D gene is possibly TRBD1 (5 bases). V lost 0 bases and J 5 bases, leaving 8 bases between the germline ends. Germline V gene lookup returns CDR1 PRHDT and CDR2 FYEKMQ (reference sequence). The CDR3 spans 14 residues.

This clone was seen a single time. The V call is TRBV19, the J call TRBJ1-2, with 8 bases fitting TRBD1. Germline-derived CDR1 and CDR2 are LNHDA and SQIVND (reference sequence). The CDR3 spans 16 residues. The J segment lost 2 bases and the V segment lost 7 bases, leaving 12 bases of the junction unmatched. CDR3 sequence: CASTEDRGLPNYGYTF. CDR3 DNA sequence: TGTGCCAGTACCGAAGACAGGGGATTACCGAACTATGGCTACACCTTC.

This rearrangement joins TRBV5-1 to TRBJ1-2; D is undetermined. CDR1 and CDR2 from the germline V gene are SGHRS and YFSETQ. Deletions cut 0 bases from V and 5 bases from J, with 5 bases between. CDR3 length equals 12 residues. CDR3 in amino acids: CASSLAGYGYTF. As DNA, the CDR3 is TGCGCCAGCAGCTTGGCCGGTTATGGCTACACCTTC.

The rearrangement links TRBV2 to TRBJ2-3, with D tentatively TRBD1 (5 bases). This CDR3 is 15 amino acids long. The V end was cut by 6 bases, the J end by 0 bases, with 13 bases between. The germline gives CDR1 SNHLY, CDR2 FYNNEI. CDR3: CASRKTDSSTDTQYF. The CDR3 DNA reads TGTGCCAGCAGGAAGACAGACTCTAGCACAGATACGCAGTATTTT.

This clone was recorded a few times. This chain links TRBV5-1 with TRBJ1-1; 9 bases match TRBD1. CDR1 and CDR2 (germline): SGHRS, YFSETQ. J gave up 1 base and V 4 bases, and 8 bases lay outside the gene matches. The CDR3 spans 16 residues. As DNA, the CDR3 is TGCGCCAGCAGCCCGGTGGACAGGGGATGGAACACTGAAGCTTTCTTT. This translates into CASSPVDRGWNTEAFF. The full variable domain, in which reference TRBV5-1 and TRBJ1-1 provide the parts outside the CDR3, is KAGVTQTPRYLIKTRGQQVTLSCSPISGHRSVSWYQQTPGQGLQFLFEYFSETQRNKGNFPGRFSGRQFSNSRSEMNVSTLELGDSALYLCASSPVDRGWNTEAFFGQGTRLTVV.

The CDR3 DNA follows: TGTGCCAGCAGCCAAGAAGGGAAGGGAGGGACTAATGAAAAACTGTTTTTT. It is translated as CASSQEGKGGTNEKLFF. The J gene is TRBJ1-4, the V gene TRBV4-2; no reliable D call. Germline-derived CDR1 and CDR2 are LGHNA and YNFKEQ. This CDR3 contains 17 residues. Trimming left V 0 bases short and J 2 bases short, with 13 bases between.

This clone came up a few times. The chain has TRBV15 and TRBJ2-7; perhaps TRBD1 as D (6 bases). V gave up 0 bases and J gave up 5 bases, with 14 bases separating them. The CDR3 has 15 amino acids. Germline CDR1 LNHNV, CDR2 YYDKDF (reference sequence). As DNA, the CDR3 is TGTGCCACCAGCAGAGAGGGCCAGGGGCTCGACGAGCAGTACTTC. Its protein is CATSREGQGLDEQYF.

This chain connects TRBV19 to TRBJ1-1; TRBD1 might be the D (5 bases). CDR1 is LNHDA, CDR2 SQIVND, per germline (reference sequence). The CDR3 length is 14 residues. V was pared by 8 bases and J by 1 base, with 14 bases between. The CDR3 reads CASDSTGGNTEAFF. In DNA form, the CDR3 reads TGTGCCAGTGATTCGACGGGGGGGAACACTGAAGCTTTCTTT. The variable domain in full, completed from reference TRBV19 and TRBJ1-1, reads DGGITQSPKYLFRKEGQNVTLSCEQNLNHDAMYWYRQDPGQGLRLIYYSQIVNDFQKGDIAEGYSVSREKKESFPLTVTSAQKNPTAFYLCASDSTGGNTEAFFGQGTRLTVV.

The chain combines TRBV14 with TRBJ2-7; 8 bases align to TRBD2. Germline V gives CDR1 SGHDN, CDR2 FVKESK. The CDR3 consists of 15 residues. The J segment lost 3 bases and the V segment lost 3 bases, leaving 7 bases of the junction unmatched. CDR3 in amino acids: CASSHPSGGVYEQYF. The DNA of the CDR3 is TGTGCCAGCAGCCATCCAAGCGGGGGAGTCTACGAGCAGTACTTC.

This clone has only one observation. The genes are TRBV28 and TRBJ1-1; D is possibly TRBD1 (6 bases). The CDR3 consists of 12 residues. Germline assignment: CDR1 MDHEN and CDR2 SYDVKM. V gave up 10 bases and J gave up 6 bases, with 15 bases separating them. CDR3 sequence (DNA): TGTGCCACGGGGGGCTTTAGGTCTGAAGCTTTCTTT. Protein product: CATGGFRSEAFF.